The entry that follows covers one T cell receptor (beta chain) sequence. Its antigen is undetermined. TCRdb's table, derived via immunoSEQ multiplex PCR, lists solely in-frame clones and lacks some. This table has about 120,000 clones, about 90% appearing once. The data derive from a study of T cell responses to AZD1222 COVID-19 vaccine. Study-wide context: Second doses that came at about 4 or about 12 weeks were put together. Findings of the study overall: Only six AZD1222 recipients tested seropositive at baseline.

Germline V gene data show CDR1 as SNHLY and CDR2 as FYNNEI. The CDR3 covers 13 residues. V lost 5 bases, J lost 4 bases, and 11 bases lay in between. The specimen comprised peripheral blood, sampled on day 0 of AZD1222 vaccination. The receptor was isolated from an adult in good health. The J gene is TRBJ1-2, the V gene TRBV2; maybe TRBD1 (5 bases). The CDR3 loop is CASSRDGSYGYTF. The CDR3 nucleotides read TGTGCCAGCAGTCGGGACGGCTCCTATGGCTACACCTTC.